The present T cell receptor beta chain was sequenced within a study of cytomegalovirus exposure and HLA in healthy donors. Across the study: In a later analysis, the roughly 110 validation repertoires were reported to have used the same platform as the 650 to 800 first-cohort repertoires.

The CDR3 runs to 15 residues. Germline V gene sequence: CDR1 SNHLY, CDR2 FYNNEI. The V gene end was trimmed by 8 bases and the J gene end by 5 bases; junction bases not matched to a gene: 11. Only in-frame clones appear in the TCRdb table, and some are missing; sequencing was by immunoSEQ multiplex PCR. The top ten hold around 10% of the sample, which has fewer than 90,000 clones, 80% to 85% seen once. Findings of the study overall: Listed as cytomegalovirus-associated were roughly 180 TCR beta chains.

Remarks on this clone: Its antigen is unknown.

From the roughly 110-subject validation cohort, which was separate from the approximately 700-subject first cohort, the donors were drawn. The sequencing input was PBMCs. V gene TRBV2 combines with J gene TRBJ2-7, with TRBD2 matching 11 bases. The TCR comes from a woman younger than 30 in good health and CMV-seropositive. The chain's CDR3 is CASGKPSGGINEQYF. CDR3 sequence (DNA): TGTGCCAGCGGAAAGCCTAGCGGGGGGATCAACGAGCAGTACTTC.